This note documents a single T cell receptor (beta chain) sequence. What it binds is not known. The protocol was immunoSEQ multiplex PCR, while the TCRdb copy is restricted to in-frame clones and leaves out a portion. The sample consists of over 110,000 clones, about 92% of them appearing once. This entry belongs to a study of T cell responses to AZD1222 COVID-19 vaccine. Whole-study findings and limits: Nearly half of unique spike-specific TCRs reportedly avoided B.1.351 and B.1.1.7 mutated regions. Baseline serology detected seropositivity in only six AZD1222 recipients. In a largely white British group with more females than males, clonal diversity was possibly underestimated.

Germline V CDR1 and CDR2: SNHLY, FYNNEI. This CDR3 contains 12 residues. V was trimmed by 9 bases and J by 4 bases, leaving 12 bases between them. The input for sequencing was peripheral blood, taken after recovery from COVID-19. V usage is TRBV2 and J usage is TRBJ1-1; D not certain. This sequence was found in an adult who had recovered from COVID-19. Written as DNA, the CDR3 is TGTGCCAGTTGGGGAGGTGGCACTGAAGCTTTCTTT. This sequence encodes CASWGGGTEAFF.